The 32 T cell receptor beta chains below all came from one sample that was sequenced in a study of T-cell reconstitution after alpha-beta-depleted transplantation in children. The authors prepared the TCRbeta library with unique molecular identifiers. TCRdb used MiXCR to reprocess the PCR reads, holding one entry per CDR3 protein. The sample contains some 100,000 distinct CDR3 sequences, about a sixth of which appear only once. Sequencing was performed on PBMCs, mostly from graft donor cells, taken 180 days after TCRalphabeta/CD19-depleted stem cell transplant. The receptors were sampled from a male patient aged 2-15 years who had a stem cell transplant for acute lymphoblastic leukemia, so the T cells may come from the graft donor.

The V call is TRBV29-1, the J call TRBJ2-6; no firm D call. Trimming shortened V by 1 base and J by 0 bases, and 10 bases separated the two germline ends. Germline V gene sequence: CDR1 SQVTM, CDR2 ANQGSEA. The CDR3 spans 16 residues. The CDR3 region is CSVEASAYSGANVLTF. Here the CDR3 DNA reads TGCAGCGTTGAAGCCTCAGCGTACTCTGGGGCCAACGTCCTGACTTTC.

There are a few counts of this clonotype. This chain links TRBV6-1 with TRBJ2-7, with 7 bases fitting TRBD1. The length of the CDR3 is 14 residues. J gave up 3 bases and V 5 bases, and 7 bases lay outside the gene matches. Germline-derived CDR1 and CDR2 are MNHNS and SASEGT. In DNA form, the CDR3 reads TGTGCCAGCAGTCCCCGGGACAGTCTCTACGAGCAGTACTTC. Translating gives CASSPRDSLYEQYF.

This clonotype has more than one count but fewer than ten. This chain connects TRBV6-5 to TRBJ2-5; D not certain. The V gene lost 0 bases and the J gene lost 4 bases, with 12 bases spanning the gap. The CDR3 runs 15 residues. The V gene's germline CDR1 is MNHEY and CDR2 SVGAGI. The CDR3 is CASSYSKGWAETQYF. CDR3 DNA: TGTGCCAGCAGTTACTCAAAGGGTTGGGCAGAGACCCAGTACTTC.

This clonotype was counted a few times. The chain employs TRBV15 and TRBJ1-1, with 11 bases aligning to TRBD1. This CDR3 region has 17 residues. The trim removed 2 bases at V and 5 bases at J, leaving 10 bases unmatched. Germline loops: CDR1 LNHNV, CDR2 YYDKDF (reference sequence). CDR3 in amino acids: CATSRPGTGGRETEAFF. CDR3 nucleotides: TGTGCCACCAGCAGACCCGGGACAGGGGGTCGGGAAACTGAAGCTTTCTTT.

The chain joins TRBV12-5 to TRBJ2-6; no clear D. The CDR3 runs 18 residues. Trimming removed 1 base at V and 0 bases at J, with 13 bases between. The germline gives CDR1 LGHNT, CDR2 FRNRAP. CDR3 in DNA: TGTGCTAGTGGTTTGGATGGCACTTACTCCTCTGGGGCCAACGTCCTGACTTTC. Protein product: CASGLDGTYSSGANVLTF.

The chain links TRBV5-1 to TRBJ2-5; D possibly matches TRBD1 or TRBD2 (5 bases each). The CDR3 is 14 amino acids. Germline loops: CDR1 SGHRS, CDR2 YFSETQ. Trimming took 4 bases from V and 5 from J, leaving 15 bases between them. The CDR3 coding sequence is TGCGCCAGCAGCCGAGGGGTGCTTGGGGAGACCCAGTACTTC. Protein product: CASSRGVLGETQYF.

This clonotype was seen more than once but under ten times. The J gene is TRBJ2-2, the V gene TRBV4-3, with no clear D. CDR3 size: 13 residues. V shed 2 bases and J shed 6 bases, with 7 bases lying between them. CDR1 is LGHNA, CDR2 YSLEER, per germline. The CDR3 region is CASSQQMAGELFF. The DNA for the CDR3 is TGCGCCAGCAGCCAACAAATGGCCGGGGAGCTGTTTTTT.

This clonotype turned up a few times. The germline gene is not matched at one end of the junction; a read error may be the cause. CDR3: CASSESREAGF. The CDR3 coding sequence is TGTGCCAGCAGTGAATCGAGGGAAGCAGGCTTC. The rearrangement joins TRBV2 to TRBJ2-7, with D possibly matching TRBD2 (5 bases). The CDR3 has 11 amino acids. The germline V gene encodes CDR1 SNHLY and CDR2 FYNNEI.

CDR3 sequence: CASSFWGGGTGELFF. The CDR3 coding sequence is TGTGCCAGCAGTTTCTGGGGGGGGGGCACCGGGGAGCTGTTTTTT. The chain is built from TRBV12-3 or TRBV12-4 and TRBJ2-2; 7 positions agree with TRBD2. This CDR3 comprises 15 residues. J lost 4 bases, V lost 3 bases, and 5 bases had no gene match.

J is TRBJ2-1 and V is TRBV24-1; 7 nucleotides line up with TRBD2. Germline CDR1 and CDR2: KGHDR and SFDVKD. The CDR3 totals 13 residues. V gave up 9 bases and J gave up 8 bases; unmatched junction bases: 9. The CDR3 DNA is TGTGCCACCGGATTGGGGGGGTCCCATGAGCAGTTCTTC. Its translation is CATGLGGSHEQFF.

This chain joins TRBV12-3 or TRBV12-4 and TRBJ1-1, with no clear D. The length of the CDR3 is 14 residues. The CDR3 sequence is CASERWELHTEAFF. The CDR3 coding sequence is TGTGCGTCGGAGAGGTGGGAATTGCACACTGAAGCTTTCTTT.

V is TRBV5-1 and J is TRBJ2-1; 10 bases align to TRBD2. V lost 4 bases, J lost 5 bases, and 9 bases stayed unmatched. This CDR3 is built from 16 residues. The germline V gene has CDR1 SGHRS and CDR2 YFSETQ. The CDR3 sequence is CASSHPAGGEDNEQFF. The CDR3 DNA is TGCGCCAGCAGCCACCCAGCGGGGGGGGAGGACAATGAGCAGTTCTTC.

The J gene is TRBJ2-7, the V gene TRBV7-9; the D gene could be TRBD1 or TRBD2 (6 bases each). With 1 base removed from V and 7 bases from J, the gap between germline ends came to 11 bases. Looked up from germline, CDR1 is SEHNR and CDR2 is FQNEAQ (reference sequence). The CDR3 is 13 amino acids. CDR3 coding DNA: TGTGCCAGCAGCTTAGAAGGGGGGCTTGAGCAGTACTTC. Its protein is CASSLEGGLEQYF.

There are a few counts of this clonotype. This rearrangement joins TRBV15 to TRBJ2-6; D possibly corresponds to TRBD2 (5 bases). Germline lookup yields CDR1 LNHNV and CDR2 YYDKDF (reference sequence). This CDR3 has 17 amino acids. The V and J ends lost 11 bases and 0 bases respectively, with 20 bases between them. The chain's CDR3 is CAREGVVGSSGANVLTF. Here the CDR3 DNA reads TGTGCCCGAGAGGGTGTTGTCGGGTCCTCTGGGGCCAACGTCCTGACTTTC.

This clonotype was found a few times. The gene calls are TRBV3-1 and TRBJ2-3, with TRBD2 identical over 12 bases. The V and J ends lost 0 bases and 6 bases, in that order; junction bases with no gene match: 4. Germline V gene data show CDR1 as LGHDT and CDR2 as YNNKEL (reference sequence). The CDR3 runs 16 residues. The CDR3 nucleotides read TGTGCCAGCAGCCAAGATCTAGCGGGGGGGCCGGATACGCAGTATTTT. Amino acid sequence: CASSQDLAGGPDTQYF.

The CDR3, as DNA: TGTGCCATCAGTGGTCAGGGGGCAGGGGGTCAGCCCCAGCATTTT. Its protein is CAISGQGAGGQPQHF. The V and J genes are TRBV10-3 and TRBJ1-5; 8 nucleotides agree with TRBD1. V gave up 4 bases and J gave up 6 bases; unmatched junction bases: 8. This CDR3 is 15 amino acids long. Germline V gene lookup returns CDR1 ENHRY and CDR2 SYGVKD.

The CDR3 sequence: CSARVRRLDNEKLFF. The CDR3 nucleotides read TGCAGTGCTAGAGTTCGACGGTTGGATAATGAAAAACTGTTTTTT. The chain carries TRBV20-1 and TRBJ1-4; D gene ambiguous. V lost 1 base and J lost 4, with 13 bases in between. The CDR3 has 15 residues. Germline V gene data show CDR1 as DFQATT and CDR2 as SNEGSKA (reference sequence).

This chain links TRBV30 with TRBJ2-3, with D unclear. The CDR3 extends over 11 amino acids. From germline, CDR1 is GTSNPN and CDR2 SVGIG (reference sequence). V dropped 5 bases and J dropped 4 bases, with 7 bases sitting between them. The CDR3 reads CAWRAADTQYF. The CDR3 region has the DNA TGTGCCTGGCGTGCAGCAGATACGCAGTATTTT.

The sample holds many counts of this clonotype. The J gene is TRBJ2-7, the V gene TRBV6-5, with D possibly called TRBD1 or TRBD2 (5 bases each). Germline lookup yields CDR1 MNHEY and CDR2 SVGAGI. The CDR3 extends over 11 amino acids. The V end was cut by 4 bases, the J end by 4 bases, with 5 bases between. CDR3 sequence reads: CASSWGYEQYF. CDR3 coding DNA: TGTGCCAGCAGTTGGGGGTACGAGCAGTACTTC.

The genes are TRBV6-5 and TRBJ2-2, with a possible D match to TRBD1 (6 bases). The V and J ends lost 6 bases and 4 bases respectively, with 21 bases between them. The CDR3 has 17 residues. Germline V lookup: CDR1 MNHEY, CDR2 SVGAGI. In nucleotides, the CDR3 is TGTGCCAGCAGCTTTACTACGTGGGGGCCGGGCACCGGGGAGCTGTTTTTT. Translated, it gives CASSFTTWGPGTGELFF.

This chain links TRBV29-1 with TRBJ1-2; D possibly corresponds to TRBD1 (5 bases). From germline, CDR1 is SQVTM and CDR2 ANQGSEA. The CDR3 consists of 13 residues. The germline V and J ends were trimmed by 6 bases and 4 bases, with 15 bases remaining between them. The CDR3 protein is CSVQRGQGYGYTF. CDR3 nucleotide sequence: TGCAGCGTACAAAGGGGCCAGGGCTATGGCTACACCTTC.

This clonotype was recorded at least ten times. The CDR3 sequence is CAISESDYEQYF. The CDR3 DNA reads as TGTGCCATCAGTGAAAGTGACTACGAGCAGTACTTC. The chain employs TRBV10-3 and TRBJ2-7; D is undetermined. CDR1 and CDR2 (germline): ENHRY, SYGVKD. Trimming pared 3 bases from V and 3 bases from J, leaving 6 bases between. The CDR3 totals 12 residues.

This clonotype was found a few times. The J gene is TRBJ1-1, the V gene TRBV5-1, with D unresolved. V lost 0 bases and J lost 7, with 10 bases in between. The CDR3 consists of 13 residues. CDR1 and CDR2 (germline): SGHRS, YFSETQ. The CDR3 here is CASSLGQDLEAFF. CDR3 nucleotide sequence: TGCGCCAGCAGCTTGGGGCAGGACCTTGAAGCTTTCTTT.

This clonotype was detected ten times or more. CDR3 bases: TGCAGTGCTAGTGCCCGGCTAGCGGGGGTCAATGAGCAGTTCTTC. This gives the protein CSASARLAGVNEQFF. The chain is built from TRBV20-1 and TRBJ2-1, with 10 bases fitting TRBD2. This CDR3 spans 15 amino acids. The trim removed 3 bases at V and 6 bases at J, leaving 8 bases unmatched. Germline V gene lookup returns CDR1 DFQATT and CDR2 SNEGSKA (reference sequence).

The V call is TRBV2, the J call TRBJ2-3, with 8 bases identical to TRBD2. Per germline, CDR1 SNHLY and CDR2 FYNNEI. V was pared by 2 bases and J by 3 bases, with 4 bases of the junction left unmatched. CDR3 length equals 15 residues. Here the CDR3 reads CASSEIAGRTDTQYF. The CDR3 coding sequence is TGTGCCAGCAGTGAAATAGCGGGAAGGACAGATACGCAGTATTTT.

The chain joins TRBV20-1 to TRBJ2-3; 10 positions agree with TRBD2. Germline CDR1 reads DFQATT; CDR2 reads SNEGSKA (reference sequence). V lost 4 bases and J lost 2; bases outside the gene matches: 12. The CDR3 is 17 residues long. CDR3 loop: CSAKGPQRGGLTDTQYF. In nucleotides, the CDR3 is TGCAGTGCTAAGGGGCCTCAGCGGGGGGGACTCACAGATACGCAGTATTTT.

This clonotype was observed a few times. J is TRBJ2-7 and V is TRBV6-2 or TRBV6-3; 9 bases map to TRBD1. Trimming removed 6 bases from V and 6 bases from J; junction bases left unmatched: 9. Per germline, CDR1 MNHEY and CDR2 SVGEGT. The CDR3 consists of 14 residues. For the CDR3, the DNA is TGTGCCAGCAGCATCCAAGGGACAGGGACCGAGCAGTACTTC. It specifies CASSIQGTGTEQYF.

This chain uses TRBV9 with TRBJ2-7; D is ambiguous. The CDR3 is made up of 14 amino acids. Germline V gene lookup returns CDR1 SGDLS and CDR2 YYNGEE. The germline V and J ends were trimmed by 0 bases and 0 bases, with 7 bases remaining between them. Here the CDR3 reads CASSVGKGSYEQYF. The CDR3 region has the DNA TGTGCCAGCAGCGTAGGTAAGGGCTCCTACGAGCAGTACTTC.

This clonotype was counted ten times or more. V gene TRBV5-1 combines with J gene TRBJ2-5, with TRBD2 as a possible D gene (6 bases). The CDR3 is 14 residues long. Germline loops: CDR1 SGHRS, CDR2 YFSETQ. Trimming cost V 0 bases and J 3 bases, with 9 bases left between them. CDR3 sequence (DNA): TGCGCCAGCAGCTTGGGGGTAGCGGAAGAGACCCAGTACTTC. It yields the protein CASSLGVAEETQYF. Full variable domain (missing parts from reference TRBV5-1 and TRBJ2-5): KAGVTQTPRYLIKTRGQQVTLSCSPISGHRSVSWYQQTPGQGLQFLFEYFSETQRNKGNFPGRFSGRQFSNSRSEMNVSTLELGDSALYLCASSLGVAEETQYFGPGTRLLVL.

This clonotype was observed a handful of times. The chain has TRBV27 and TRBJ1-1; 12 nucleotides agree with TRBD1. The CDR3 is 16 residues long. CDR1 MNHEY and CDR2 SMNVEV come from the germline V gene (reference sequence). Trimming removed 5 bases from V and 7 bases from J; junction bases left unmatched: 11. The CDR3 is CASSPPGTGGAGEAFF. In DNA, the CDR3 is TGTGCCAGCAGTCCGCCGGGGACAGGGGGCGCGGGTGAAGCTTTCTTT.

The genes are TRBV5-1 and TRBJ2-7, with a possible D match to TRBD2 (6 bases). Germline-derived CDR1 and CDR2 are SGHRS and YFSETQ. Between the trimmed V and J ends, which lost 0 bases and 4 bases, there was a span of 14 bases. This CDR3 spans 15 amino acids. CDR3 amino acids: CASSLGGAKGYEQYF. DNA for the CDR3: TGCGCCAGCAGCTTGGGCGGGGCGAAGGGATACGAGCAGTACTTC.

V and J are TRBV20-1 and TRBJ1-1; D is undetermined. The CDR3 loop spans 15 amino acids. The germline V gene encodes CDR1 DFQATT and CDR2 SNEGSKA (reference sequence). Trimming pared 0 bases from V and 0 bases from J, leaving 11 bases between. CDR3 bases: TGCAGTGCTAGAGATGTGGAAACTATGAACACTGAAGCTTTCTTT. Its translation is CSARDVETMNTEAFF.